This T cell receptor beta chain was identified during a study of T cells expressing NK-cell markers. Study-wide background: Each TCR beta repertoire originated in sorted T cells that were CD3+CD56+NKG2C+, CD3+CD56+NKG2C- or CD3+CD56-NKG2C+.

The length of the CDR3 is 19 residues. TCRdb reanalyzed the 5' RACE reads and collapses them to one entry per CDR3 protein, without DNA. The sample totals 350,000 to 450,000 distinct CDR3 sequences. The chain carries TRBV12-3 or TRBV12-4 and TRBJ1-5; absent DNA, TCRdb's TRBD1 call cannot be checked. This TCR came from a man aged 18-75 years in good health. Specimen: blood T cells: a sorted CD56 or NKG2C T cell subset, CD4+ or CD8+ T cells, or bulk PBMC T cells (not recorded which). The CDR3: CASSFGLVPRQGGNQPQHF.